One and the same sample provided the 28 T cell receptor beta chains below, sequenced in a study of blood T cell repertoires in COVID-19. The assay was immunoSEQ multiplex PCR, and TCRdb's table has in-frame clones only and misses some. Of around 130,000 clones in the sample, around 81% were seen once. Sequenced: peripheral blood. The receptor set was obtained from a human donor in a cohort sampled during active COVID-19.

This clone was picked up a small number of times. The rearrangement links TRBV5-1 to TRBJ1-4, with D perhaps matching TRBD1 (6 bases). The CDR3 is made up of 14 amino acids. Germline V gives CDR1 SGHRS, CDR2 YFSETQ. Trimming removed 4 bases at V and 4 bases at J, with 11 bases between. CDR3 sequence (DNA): TGCGCCAGCAGCCTGGGACATCGTAATGAAAAACTGTTTTTT. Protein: CASSLGHRNEKLFF.

CDR3 sequence: CASSLALLAGGTDTQYF. The CDR3 DNA reads TGCGCCAGCAGCTTGGCCTTACTAGCGGGGGGAACAGATACGCAGTATTTT. The chain employs TRBV5-1 and TRBJ2-3; the match to TRBD2 covers 12 bases. Germline V gene sequence: CDR1 SGHRS, CDR2 YFSETQ. V shed 0 bases and J 3 bases; nucleotides not matched to a gene: 5. The CDR3 has 17 residues.

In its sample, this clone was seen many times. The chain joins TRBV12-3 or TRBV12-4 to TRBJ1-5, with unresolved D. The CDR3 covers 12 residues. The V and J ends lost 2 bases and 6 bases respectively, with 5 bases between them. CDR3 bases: TGTGCCAGCAGTTTATGGAGTCAGCCCCAGCATTTT. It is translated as CASSLWSQPQHF.

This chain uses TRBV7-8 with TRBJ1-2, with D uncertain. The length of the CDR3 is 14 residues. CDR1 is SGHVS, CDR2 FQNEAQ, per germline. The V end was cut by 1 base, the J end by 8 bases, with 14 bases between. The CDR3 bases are TGTGCCAGCAGCTTAGGGGAGCGGGTACAGGGCTACACCTTC. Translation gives CASSLGERVQGYTF.

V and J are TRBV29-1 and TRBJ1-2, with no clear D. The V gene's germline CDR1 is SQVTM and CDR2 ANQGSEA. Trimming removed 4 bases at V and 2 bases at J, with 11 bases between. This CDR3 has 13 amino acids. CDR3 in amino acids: CSVGREPNYGYTF. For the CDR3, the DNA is TGCAGCGTTGGACGGGAGCCCAACTATGGCTACACCTTC.

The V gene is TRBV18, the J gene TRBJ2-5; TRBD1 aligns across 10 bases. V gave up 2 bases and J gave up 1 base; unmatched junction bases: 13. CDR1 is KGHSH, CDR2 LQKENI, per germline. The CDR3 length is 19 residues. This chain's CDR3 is CASSPTGGQGRKIQETQYF. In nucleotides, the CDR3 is TGTGCCAGCTCACCAACAGGGGGACAGGGGCGAAAAATCCAAGAGACCCAGTACTTC.

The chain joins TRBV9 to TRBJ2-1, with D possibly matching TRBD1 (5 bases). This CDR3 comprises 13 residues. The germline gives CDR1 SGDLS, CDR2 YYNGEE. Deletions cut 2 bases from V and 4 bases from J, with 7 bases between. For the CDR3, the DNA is TGTGCCAGCAGCGTTGACAGTTACAATGAGCAGTTCTTC. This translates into CASSVDSYNEQFF.

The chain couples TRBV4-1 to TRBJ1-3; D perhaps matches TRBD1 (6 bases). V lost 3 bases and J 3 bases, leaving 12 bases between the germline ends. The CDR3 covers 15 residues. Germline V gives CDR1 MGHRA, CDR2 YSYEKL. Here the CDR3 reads CASSHTGSDGNTIYF. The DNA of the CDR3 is TGCGCCAGCAGCCACACAGGGTCGGATGGAAACACCATATATTTT.

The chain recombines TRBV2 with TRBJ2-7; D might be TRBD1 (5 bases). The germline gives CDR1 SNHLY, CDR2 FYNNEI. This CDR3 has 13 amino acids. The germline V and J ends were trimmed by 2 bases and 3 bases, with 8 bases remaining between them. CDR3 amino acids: CASSEQGFYEQYF. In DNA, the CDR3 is TGTGCCAGCAGTGAACAGGGCTTCTACGAGCAGTACTTC.

The CDR3, as DNA: TGTGCCAGCTGGGCGACAGGGATGAACGAGCAGTACTTC. Amino acid sequence: CASWATGMNEQYF. This chain links TRBV5-6 with TRBJ2-7; 7 nucleotides match TRBD1. The junction had 9 bases not matched to a gene; V was cut back by 7 bases and J by 5 bases. CDR3 length: 13 amino acids. Germline V gene sequence: CDR1 SGHDT, CDR2 YYEEEE.

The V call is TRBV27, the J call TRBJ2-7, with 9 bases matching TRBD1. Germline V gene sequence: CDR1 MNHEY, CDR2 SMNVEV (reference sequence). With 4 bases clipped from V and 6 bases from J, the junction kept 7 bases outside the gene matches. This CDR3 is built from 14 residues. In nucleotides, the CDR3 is TGTGCCAGCAGTTCCGGGACAGGGTATAGCGAGCAGTACTTC. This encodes CASSSGTGYSEQYF.

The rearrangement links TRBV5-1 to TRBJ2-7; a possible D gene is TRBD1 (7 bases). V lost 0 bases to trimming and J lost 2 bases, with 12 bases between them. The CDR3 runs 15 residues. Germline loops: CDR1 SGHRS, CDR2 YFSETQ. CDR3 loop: CASSLDRGGPYEQYF. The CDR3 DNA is TGCGCCAGCAGCTTGGACAGGGGAGGTCCCTACGAGCAGTACTTC.

The CDR3 coding sequence is TGTGCCAGCAGCTCCCGGCAGGGGCGAGATGGCTACACCTTC. Encoded protein: CASSSRQGRDGYTF. The J gene is TRBJ1-2, the V gene TRBV7-9, with D maybe TRBD1 (6 bases). The CDR3 runs to 14 residues. V lost 4 bases and J 6 bases, leaving 15 bases between the germline ends. CDR1 is SEHNR, CDR2 FQNEAQ, per germline (reference sequence).

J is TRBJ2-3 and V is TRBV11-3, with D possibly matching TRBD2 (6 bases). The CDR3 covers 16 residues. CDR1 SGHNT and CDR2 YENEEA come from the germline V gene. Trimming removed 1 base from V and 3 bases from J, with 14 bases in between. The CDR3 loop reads CASSLGAGQRTDTQYF. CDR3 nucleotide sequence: TGTGCCAGCAGCTTAGGGGCGGGGCAGCGGACAGATACGCAGTATTTT. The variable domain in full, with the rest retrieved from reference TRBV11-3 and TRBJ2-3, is EAGVVQSPRYKIIEKKQPVAFWCNPISGHNTLYWYLQNLGQGPELLIRYENEEAVDDSQLPKDRFSAERLKGVDSTLKIQPAELGDSAVYLCASSLGAGQRTDTQYFGPGTRLTVL.

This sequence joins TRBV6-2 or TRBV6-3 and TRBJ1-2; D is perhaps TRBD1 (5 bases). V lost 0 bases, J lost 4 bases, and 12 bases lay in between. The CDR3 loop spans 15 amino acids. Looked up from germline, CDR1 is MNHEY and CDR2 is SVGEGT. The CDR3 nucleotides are TGTGCCAGCAGTTACTCGATGGGCGGGGCCTATGGCTACACCTTC. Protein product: CASSYSMGGAYGYTF.

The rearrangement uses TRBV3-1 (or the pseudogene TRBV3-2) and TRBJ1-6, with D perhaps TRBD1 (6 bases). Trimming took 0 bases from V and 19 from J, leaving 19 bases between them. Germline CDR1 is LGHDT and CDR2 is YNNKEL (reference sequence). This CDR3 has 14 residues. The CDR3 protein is CASSQEGAYRPVHF. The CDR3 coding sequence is TGTGCCAGCAGCCAAGAGGGGGCATACCGTCCGGTTCACTTT.

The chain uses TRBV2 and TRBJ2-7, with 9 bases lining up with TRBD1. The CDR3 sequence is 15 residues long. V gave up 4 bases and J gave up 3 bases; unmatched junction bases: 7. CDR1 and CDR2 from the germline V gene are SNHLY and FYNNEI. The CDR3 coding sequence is TGTGCCAGCAGTGCTGACAGGGGGGTAGGCTACGAGCAGTACTTC. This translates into CASSADRGVGYEQYF.

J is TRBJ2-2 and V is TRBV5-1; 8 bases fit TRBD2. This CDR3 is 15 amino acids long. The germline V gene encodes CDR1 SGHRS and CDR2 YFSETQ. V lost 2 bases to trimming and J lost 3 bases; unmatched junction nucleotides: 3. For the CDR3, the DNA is TGCGCCAGCAGCTTTTATAGCGGGGACACCGGGGAGCTGTTTTTT. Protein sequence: CASSFYSGDTGELFF.

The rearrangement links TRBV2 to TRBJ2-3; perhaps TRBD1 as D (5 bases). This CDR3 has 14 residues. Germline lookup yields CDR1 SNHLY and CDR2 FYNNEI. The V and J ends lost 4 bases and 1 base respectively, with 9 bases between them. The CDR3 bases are TGTGCCAGCAGTGGGGGCCACGGCACAGATACGCAGTATTTT. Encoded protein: CASSGGHGTDTQYF.

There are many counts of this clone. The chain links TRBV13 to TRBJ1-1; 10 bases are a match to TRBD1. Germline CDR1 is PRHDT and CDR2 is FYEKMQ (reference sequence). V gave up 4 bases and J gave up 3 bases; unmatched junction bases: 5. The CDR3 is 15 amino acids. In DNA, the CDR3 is TGTGCCAGCAGCTGGGGGACAGGGGATTACACTGAAGCTTTCTTT. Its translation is CASSWGTGDYTEAFF.

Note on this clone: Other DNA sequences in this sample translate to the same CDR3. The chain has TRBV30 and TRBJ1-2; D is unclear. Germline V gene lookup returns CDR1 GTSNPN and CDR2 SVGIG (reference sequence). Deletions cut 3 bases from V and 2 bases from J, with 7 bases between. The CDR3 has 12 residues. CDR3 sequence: CAWSSGNYGYTF. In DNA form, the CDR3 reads TGTGCCTGGAGCTCCGGGAACTATGGCTACACCTTC.

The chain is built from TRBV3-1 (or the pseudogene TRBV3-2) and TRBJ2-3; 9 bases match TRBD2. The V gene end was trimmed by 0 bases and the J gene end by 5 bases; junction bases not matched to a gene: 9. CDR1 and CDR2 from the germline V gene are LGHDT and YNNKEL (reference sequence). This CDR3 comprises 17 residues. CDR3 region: CASSQDALAGVGDTQYF. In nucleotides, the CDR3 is TGTGCCAGCAGCCAAGATGCGTTAGCGGGGGTTGGAGATACGCAGTATTTT.

The CDR3 DNA reads TGTGCCAGCAGTATTTACAACAGGGAAAACTATGGCTACACCTTC. Protein product: CASSIYNRENYGYTF. This sequence joins TRBV28 and TRBJ1-2, with D maybe TRBD1 (6 bases). The CDR3 is 15 amino acids. CDR1 MDHEN and CDR2 SYDVKM come from the germline V gene. Trimming removed 5 bases at V and 2 bases at J, with 15 bases between.

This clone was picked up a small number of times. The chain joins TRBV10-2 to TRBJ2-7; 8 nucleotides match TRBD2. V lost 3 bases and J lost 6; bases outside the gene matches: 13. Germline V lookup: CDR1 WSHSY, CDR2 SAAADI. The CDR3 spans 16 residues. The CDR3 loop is CASSDPFRGGLFEQYF. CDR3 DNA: TGCGCCAGCAGTGACCCCTTCCGGGGGGGCTTATTCGAGCAGTACTTC.

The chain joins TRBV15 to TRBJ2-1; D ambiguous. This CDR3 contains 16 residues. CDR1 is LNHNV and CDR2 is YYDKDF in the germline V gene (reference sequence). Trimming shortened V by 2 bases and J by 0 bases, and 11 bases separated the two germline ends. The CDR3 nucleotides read TGTGCCACCAGCAGACTCCTAGGTTTCTCCTACAATGAGCAGTTCTTC. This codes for CATSRLLGFSYNEQFF.

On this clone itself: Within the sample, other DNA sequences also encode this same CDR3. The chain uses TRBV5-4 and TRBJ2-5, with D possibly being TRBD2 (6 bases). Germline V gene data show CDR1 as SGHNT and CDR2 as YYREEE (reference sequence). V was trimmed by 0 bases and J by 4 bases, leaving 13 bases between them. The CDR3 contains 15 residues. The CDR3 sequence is CASSLDRGTGETQYF. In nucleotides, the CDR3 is TGTGCCAGCAGCTTGGATCGGGGGACGGGAGAGACCCAGTACTTC.

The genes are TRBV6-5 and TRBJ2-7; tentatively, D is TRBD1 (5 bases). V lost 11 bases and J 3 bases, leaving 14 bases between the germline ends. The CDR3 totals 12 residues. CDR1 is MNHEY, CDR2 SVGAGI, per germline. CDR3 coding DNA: TGTGCCTCCAGGGCGGTAAACTACGAGCAGTACTTC. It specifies CASRAVNYEQYF.

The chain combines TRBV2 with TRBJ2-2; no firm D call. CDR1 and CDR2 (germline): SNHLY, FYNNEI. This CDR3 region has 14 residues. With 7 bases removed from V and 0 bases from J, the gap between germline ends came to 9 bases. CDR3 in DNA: TGTGCCAGCATGCTCCGGGCGAACACCGGGGAGCTGTTTTTT. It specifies CASMLRANTGELFF.